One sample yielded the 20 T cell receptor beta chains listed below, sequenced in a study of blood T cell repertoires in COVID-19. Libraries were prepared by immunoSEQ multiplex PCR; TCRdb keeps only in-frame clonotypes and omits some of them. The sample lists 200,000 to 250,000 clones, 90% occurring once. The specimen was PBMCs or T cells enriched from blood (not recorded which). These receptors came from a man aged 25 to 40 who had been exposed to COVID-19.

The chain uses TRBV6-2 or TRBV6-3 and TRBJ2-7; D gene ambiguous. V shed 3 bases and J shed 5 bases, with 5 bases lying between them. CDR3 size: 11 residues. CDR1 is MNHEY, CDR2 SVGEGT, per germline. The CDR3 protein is CASSYSNEQYF. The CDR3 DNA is TGTGCCAGCAGTTATAGCAACGAGCAGTACTTC.

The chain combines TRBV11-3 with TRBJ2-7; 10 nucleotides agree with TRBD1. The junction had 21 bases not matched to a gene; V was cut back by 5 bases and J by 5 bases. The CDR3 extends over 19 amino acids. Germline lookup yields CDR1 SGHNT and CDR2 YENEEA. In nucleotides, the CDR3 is TGTGCCAGCAGCCGAACGTCAGGGACAGGGGTCAACCCTATGAACGAGCAGTACTTC. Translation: CASSRTSGTGVNPMNEQYF.

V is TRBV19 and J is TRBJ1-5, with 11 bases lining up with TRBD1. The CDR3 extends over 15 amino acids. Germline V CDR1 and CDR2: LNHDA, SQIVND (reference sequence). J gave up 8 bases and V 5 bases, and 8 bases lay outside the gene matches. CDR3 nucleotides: TGTGCCAGTAGTGGAGGGACAGGGGGATCCAAGCCCCAGCATTTT. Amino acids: CASSGGTGGSKPQHF.

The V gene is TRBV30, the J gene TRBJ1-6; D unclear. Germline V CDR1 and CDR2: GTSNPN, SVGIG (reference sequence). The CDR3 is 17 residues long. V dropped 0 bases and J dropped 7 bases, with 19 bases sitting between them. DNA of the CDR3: TGTGCCTGGAGTGTACGAGCCCCCTCGGAGGGAAATTCACCCCTCCACTTT. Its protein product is CAWSVRAPSEGNSPLHF.

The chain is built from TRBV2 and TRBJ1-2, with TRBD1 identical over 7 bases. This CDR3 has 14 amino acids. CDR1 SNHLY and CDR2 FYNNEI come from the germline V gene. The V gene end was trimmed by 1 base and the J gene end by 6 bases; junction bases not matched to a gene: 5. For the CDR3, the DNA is TGTGCCAGCAGTGAAGATCCAGGGGGGAATGGCTACACCTTC. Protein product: CASSEDPGGNGYTF.

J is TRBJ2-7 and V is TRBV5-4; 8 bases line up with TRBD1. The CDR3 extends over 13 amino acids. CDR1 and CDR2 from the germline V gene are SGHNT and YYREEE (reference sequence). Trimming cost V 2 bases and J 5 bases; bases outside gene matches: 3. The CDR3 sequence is CASSFGQGHEQYF. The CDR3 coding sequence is TGTGCCAGCAGCTTTGGACAGGGCCACGAGCAGTACTTC.

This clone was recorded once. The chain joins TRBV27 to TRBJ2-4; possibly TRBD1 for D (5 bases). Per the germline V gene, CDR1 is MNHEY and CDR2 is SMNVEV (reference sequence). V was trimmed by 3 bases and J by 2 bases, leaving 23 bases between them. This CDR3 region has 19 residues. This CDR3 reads CASSFRPPGTGSSKNIQYF. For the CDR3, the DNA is TGTGCCAGCAGTTTTCGCCCACCTGGTACAGGATCGTCCAAAAACATTCAGTACTTC.

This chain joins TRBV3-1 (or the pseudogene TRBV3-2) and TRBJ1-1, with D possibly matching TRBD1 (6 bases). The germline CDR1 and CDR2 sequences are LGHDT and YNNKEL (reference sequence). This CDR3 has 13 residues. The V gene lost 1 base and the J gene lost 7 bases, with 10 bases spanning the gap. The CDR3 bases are TGTGCCAGCAGCCAAGGAGGCAGGGGTGAAGCTTTCTTT. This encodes CASSQGGRGEAFF.

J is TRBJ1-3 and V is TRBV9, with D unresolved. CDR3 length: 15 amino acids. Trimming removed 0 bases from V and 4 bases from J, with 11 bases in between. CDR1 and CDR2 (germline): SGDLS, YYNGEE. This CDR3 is CASSVGQVPGNTIYF. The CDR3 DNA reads TGTGCCAGCAGCGTAGGGCAGGTACCAGGAAACACCATATATTTT.

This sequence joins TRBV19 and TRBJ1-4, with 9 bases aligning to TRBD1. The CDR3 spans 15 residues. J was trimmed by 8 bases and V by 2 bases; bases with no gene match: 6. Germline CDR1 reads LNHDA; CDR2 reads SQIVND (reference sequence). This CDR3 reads CASSISMTGGEKLFF. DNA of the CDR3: TGTGCCAGTAGTATATCCATGACAGGGGGAGAAAAACTGTTTTTT.

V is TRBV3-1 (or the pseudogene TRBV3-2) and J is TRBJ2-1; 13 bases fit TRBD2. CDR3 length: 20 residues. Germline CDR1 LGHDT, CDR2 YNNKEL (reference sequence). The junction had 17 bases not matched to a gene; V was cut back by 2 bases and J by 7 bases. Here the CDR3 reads CASSQLQKGLAGTLGNEQFF. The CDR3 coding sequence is TGTGCCAGCAGCCAACTCCAGAAGGGACTAGCGGGGACTCTGGGGAATGAGCAGTTCTTC.

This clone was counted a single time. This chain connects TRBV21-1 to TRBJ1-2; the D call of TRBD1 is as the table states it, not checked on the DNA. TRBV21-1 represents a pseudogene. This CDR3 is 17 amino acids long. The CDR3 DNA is TGTGCCAGCAGCAAATCGGGTTCCAGGGGGCGGTACTATGGCTACACCTTC. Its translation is CASSKSGSRGRYYGYTF.

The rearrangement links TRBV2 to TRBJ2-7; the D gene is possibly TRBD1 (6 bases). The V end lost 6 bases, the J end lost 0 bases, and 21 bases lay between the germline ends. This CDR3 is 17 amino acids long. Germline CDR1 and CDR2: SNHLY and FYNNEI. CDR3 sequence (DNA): TGTGCCAGCAGGAATTCCAAGGGGCAGGGGAGCTCCTACGAGCAGTACTTC. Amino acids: CASRNSKGQGSSYEQYF.

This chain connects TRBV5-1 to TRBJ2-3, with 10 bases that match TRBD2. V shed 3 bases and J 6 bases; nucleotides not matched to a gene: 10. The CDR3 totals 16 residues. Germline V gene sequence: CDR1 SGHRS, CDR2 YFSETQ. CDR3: CASSSYIAGGSDTQYF. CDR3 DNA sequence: TGCGCCAGCAGCTCATATATAGCGGGGGGAAGTGATACGCAGTATTTT.

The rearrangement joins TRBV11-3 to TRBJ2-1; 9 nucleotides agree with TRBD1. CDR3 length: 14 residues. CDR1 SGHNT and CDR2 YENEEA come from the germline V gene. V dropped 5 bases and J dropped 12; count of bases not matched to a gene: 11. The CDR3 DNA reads TGTGCCAGCAGCCCGAATTCGGGACAGGGTCGGCAGTTCTTC. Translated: CASSPNSGQGRQFF.

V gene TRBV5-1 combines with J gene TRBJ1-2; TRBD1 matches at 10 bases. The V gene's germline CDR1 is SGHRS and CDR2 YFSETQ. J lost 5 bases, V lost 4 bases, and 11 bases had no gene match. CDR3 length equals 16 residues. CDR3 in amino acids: CASSPAGTGARYGYTF. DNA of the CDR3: TGCGCCAGCAGCCCGGCAGGGACAGGGGCCCGATATGGCTACACCTTC.

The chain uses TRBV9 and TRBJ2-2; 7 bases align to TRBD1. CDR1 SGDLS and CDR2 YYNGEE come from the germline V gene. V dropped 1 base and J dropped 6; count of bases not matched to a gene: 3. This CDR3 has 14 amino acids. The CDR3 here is CASSVYGTAGELFF. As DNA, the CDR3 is TGTGCCAGCAGCGTATACGGGACAGCCGGGGAGCTGTTTTTT. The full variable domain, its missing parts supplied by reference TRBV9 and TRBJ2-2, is DSGVTQTPKHLITATGQRVTLRCSPRSGDLSVYWYQQSLDQGLQFLIQYYNGEERAKGNILERFSAQQFPDLHSELNLSSLELGDSALYFCASSVYGTAGELFFGEGSRLTVL.

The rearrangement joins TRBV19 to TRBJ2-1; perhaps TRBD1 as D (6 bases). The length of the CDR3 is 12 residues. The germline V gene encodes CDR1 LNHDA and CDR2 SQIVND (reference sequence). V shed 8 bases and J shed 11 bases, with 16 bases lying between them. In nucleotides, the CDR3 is TGTGCCAGTGGAACCCTGGACAGACAGCAGTTCTTC. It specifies CASGTLDRQQFF.

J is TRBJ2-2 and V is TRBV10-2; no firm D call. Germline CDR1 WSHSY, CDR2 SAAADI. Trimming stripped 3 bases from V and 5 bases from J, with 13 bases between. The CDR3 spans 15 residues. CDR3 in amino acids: CASSDPGQTTGELFF. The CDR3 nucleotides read TGCGCCAGCAGTGACCCGGGTCAGACGACCGGGGAGCTGTTTTTT.

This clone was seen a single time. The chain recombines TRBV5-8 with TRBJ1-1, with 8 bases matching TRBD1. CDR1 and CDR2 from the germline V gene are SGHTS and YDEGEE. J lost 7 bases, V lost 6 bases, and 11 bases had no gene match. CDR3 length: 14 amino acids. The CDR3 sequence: CASIRGLADIEAFF. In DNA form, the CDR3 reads TGTGCCAGCATCAGGGGGCTTGCTGACATTGAAGCTTTCTTT.